This T cell receptor beta chain derives from a study of shared clonotypes between healthy human individuals. In the case of this clone: Its matching antigen is unknown.

Trimming removed 2 bases from V and 10 bases from J, with 14 bases in between. Germline CDR1 MNHEY, CDR2 SMNVEV (reference sequence). The CDR3 spans 13 residues. Overall study results and limits: All-four-donor shared clonotypes had higher generation probabilities than non-shared clonotypes did.

The deep-level immunoSEQ assay was used. The table came from immunoSEQ multiplex PCR; TCRdb's copy has only in-frame clones and leaves some out. The sample yields 2 million to 2.5 million clones, 85% to 95% seen once. Specimen: naive CD4+ T cells from PBMCs. As for subset: CD45RA+ positively selected. The V and J genes are TRBV27 and TRBJ1-1, with D possibly TRBD1 on 6 matching bases. The TCR sequence derives from a man between 18 and 29 years old in good health. Some clones in this sample may be carry-over from other donors' samples. The CDR3 protein is CASSLAGVDRAFF. The CDR3 nucleotides are TGTGCCAGCAGTTTAGCAGGGGTTGATCGAGCTTTCTTT.